This TCR beta chain originates from a study of blood T cell repertoires in COVID-19. Looking at the study overall: The origin of the acute and convalescent COVID-19 samples was the United States, Italy and Spain.

V gave up 8 bases and J gave up 5 bases, with 15 bases separating them. The CDR3 contains 14 residues. Per the germline V gene, CDR1 is MNHEY and CDR2 is SMNVEV (reference sequence). Assay used: immunoSEQ multiplex PCR; TCRdb lists only in-frame clones, some missing. Of 250,000 to 300,000 clones detected, roughly 90% appear once; the ten largest clones hold just under 1%. This sequence originates from a woman younger than 45 who had recovered from COVID-19. Sequencing was performed on PBMCs or T cells enriched from blood (not recorded which). The chain couples TRBV27 to TRBJ2-2; D is possibly TRBD1 (7 bases). The CDR3 DNA reads as TGTGCCAGCTGGAGGGACAGAGCAACCGGGGAGCTGTTTTTT. Its protein product is CASWRDRATGELFF.